This paragraph covers one T cell receptor beta chain sequence. Its target is not known. This sequence may be a read error, since a much larger clone differs from it by one base. The data belong to a study of breast tumors, draining lymph nodes, adjacent tissues. MiXCR, applied by TCRdb to the multiplex PCR reads, yields one record per CDR3 protein. This sample yields about 180,000 distinct CDR3 sequences, of which 33% are seen a single time; more than 3.5% belongs to the top ten. General study results and limits: Data fit most tumor T cells coming from lymph node, expanding in tumor. Tumor T cell lymph node origin was a supported hypothesis, not proven. Luminal-like breast cancer showed significantly higher tumor–nontumor repertoire similarity than basal-like.

The lymph nodes were axillary draining lymph nodes from breast cancer patients. There are 13 residues in the CDR3. V lost 6 bases and J 1 base, leaving 9 bases between the germline ends. The chain combines TRBV12-3 or TRBV12-4 with TRBJ2-5; the D gene could be TRBD1 or TRBD2 (5 bases each). The material sequenced was axillary lymph node tissue. The TCR originated in a female donor with breast cancer. Some clones in this sample may be carry-over from other donors' samples. CDR3 in amino acids: CASRIGTQETQYF. CDR3 nucleotides: TGTGCCAGCAGGATCGGGACCCAAGAGACCCAGTACTTC.